This entry lists 25 T cell receptor beta chains sequenced from one sample in a study of blood T cell repertoires in COVID-19. Profiled with immunoSEQ multiplex PCR; TCRdb holds only in-frame clones, not every one. The repertoire holds about 190,000 clones, with 82% as singletons. Sequenced material: peripheral blood. The receptor set was obtained from a woman in her sixties with COVID-19, enrolled during active disease.

This chain links TRBV18 with TRBJ2-7; D gene unclear. V was cut by 4 bases and J by 2 bases, with 9 bases left in between. The germline V gene encodes CDR1 KGHSH and CDR2 LQKENI. The CDR3 extends over 13 amino acids. The CDR3 coding sequence is TGTGCCAGCTCACGGGCAGGTACCTACGAGCAGTACTTC. Its protein is CASSRAGTYEQYF.

The V and J genes are TRBV28 and TRBJ1-6; TRBD1 matches 7 bases. V lost 5 bases and J lost 8; bases outside the gene matches: 9. The CDR3 covers 15 residues. Looked up from germline, CDR1 is MDHEN and CDR2 is SYDVKM. Here the CDR3 reads CASSATGSFDSPLHF. For the CDR3, the DNA is TGTGCCAGCAGTGCGACAGGGTCTTTTGATTCACCCCTCCACTTT.

The chain carries TRBV18 and TRBJ2-1, with TRBD2 identical over 9 bases. V gave up 4 bases and J gave up 0 bases; unmatched junction bases: 4. CDR1 is KGHSH, CDR2 LQKENI, per germline. CDR3 length equals 16 residues. Here the CDR3 reads CASSRLAGTSYNEQFF. CDR3 sequence (DNA): TGTGCCAGCTCACGGCTAGCGGGGACCTCCTACAATGAGCAGTTCTTC. Filled out from reference TRBV18 and TRBJ2-1, the complete variable domain reads NAGVMQNPRHLVRRRGQEARLRCSPMKGHSHVYWYRQLPEEGLKFMVYLQKENIIDESGMPKERFSAEFPKEGPSILRIQQVVRGDSAAYFCASSRLAGTSYNEQFFGPGTRLTVL.

The V call is TRBV27, the J call TRBJ1-4; weak D call: TRBD1 (6 bases). Deletions cut 6 bases from V and 4 bases from J, with 12 bases between. The CDR3 runs 14 residues. Germline V gene lookup returns CDR1 MNHEY and CDR2 SMNVEV (reference sequence). The CDR3 reads CASREAGVNEKLFF. The DNA of the CDR3 is TGTGCCAGCAGAGAGGCAGGGGTTAATGAAAAACTGTTTTTT.

The chain combines TRBV6-5 with TRBJ2-5; maybe TRBD2 (6 bases). V dropped 6 bases and J dropped 5 bases, with 16 bases sitting between them. Per germline, CDR1 MNHEY and CDR2 SVGAGI. This CDR3 comprises 14 residues. Here the CDR3 DNA reads TGTGCCAGCAGCCGCGGGGCCCTGGGGGAGACCCAGTACTTC. Its translation is CASSRGALGETQYF.

This clone showed up just once. The rearrangement links TRBV4-1 to TRBJ2-3, with TRBD1 identical over 12 bases. Germline V gene sequence: CDR1 MGHRA, CDR2 YSYEKL. CDR3 size: 17 residues. The V gene end was trimmed by 3 bases and the J gene end by 3 bases; junction bases not matched to a gene: 7. The CDR3 bases are TGCGCCAGCAGCCACCCGGGGGACAGGGGGCAAACAGATACGCAGTATTTT. Translating it yields CASSHPGDRGQTDTQYF.

The chain has TRBV7-2 and TRBJ2-7; D gene unclear. This CDR3 contains 14 residues. The V and J ends lost 5 bases and 1 base respectively, with 12 bases between them. Germline V gene sequence: CDR1 SGHTA, CDR2 FQGNSA. The CDR3 nucleotides are TGTGCCAGCAGCCTAATTGACTTTTCCTACGAGCAGTACTTC. This sequence encodes CASSLIDFSYEQYF. Using reference TRBV7-2 and TRBJ2-7 for the parts outside the CDR3, the full variable domain is GAGVSQSPSNKVTEKGKDVELRCDPISGHTALYWYRQSLGQGLEFLIYFQGNSAPDKSGLPSDRFSAERTGGSVSTLTIQRTQQEDSAVYLCASSLIDFSYEQYFGPGTRLTVT.

This chain uses TRBV4-2 with TRBJ1-6, with D unclear. Per germline, CDR1 LGHNA and CDR2 YNFKEQ. CDR3 length: 16 amino acids. V lost 0 bases and J lost 0, with 6 bases in between. The CDR3: CASSQEPSSYNSPLHF. The CDR3 nucleotides read TGTGCCAGCAGCCAAGAGCCCAGCTCCTATAATTCACCCCTCCACTTT.

The J gene is TRBJ1-3, the V gene TRBV18; possibly TRBD1 for D (5 bases). The length of the CDR3 is 13 residues. V dropped 4 bases and J dropped 2 bases, with 6 bases sitting between them. Germline V CDR1 and CDR2: KGHSH, LQKENI. CDR3 amino acids: CASSQGTGNTIYF. The CDR3 DNA reads TGTGCCAGCTCACAGGGGACTGGAAACACCATATATTTT.

This clone was observed a single time. The genes are TRBV19 and TRBJ1-3, with D perhaps TRBD1 (6 bases). V dropped 5 bases and J dropped 2 bases, with 13 bases sitting between them. Germline CDR1 and CDR2: LNHDA and SQIVND (reference sequence). The CDR3 consists of 15 residues. The CDR3 loop reads CASSLQGGPGNTIYF. In nucleotides, the CDR3 is TGTGCCAGTAGTCTACAGGGAGGGCCTGGAAACACCATATATTTT.

The chain is built from TRBV5-1 and TRBJ2-1; D not resolved. Germline-derived CDR1 and CDR2 are SGHRS and YFSETQ. V was shortened by 1 base and J by 6 bases, with 14 bases between the two germline ends. The CDR3 extends over 15 amino acids. In nucleotides, the CDR3 is TGCGCCAGCAGCTTGTCGGTAGCTCACTTCAATGAGCAGTTCTTC. As protein: CASSLSVAHFNEQFF.

The rearrangement links TRBV5-1 to TRBJ2-3; 7 bases are shared with TRBD2. CDR3 length: 15 residues. Trimming cost V 4 bases and J 0 bases; bases outside gene matches: 5. The germline gives CDR1 SGHRS, CDR2 YFSETQ. Here the CDR3 reads CASSPTAGSTDTQYF. The CDR3 DNA reads TGCGCCAGCAGCCCAACAGCGGGGAGCACAGATACGCAGTATTTT.

V is TRBV7-3 and J is TRBJ2-2; D call uncertain. The germline V gene has CDR1 SGHTA and CDR2 FQGTGA. CDR3 length: 13 residues. V dropped 5 bases and J dropped 3 bases, with 7 bases sitting between them. This CDR3 reads CASSHTYTGELFF. The CDR3 region has the DNA TGTGCCAGCAGCCACACCTACACCGGGGAGCTGTTTTTT.

This rearrangement joins TRBV14 to TRBJ1-1; no clear D. The CDR3 runs 16 residues. CDR1 and CDR2 (germline): SGHDN, FVKESK. Trimming pared 2 bases from V and 4 bases from J, leaving 17 bases between. The CDR3 here is CASSQYTAREGTEAFF. The CDR3 DNA reads TGTGCCAGCAGCCAATATACAGCCAGAGAAGGCACTGAAGCTTTCTTT.

V and J are TRBV12-5 and TRBJ2-1; 12 bases fit TRBD2. This CDR3 has 18 amino acids. The trim removed 5 bases at V and 0 bases at J, leaving 8 bases unmatched. Germline V gives CDR1 LGHNT, CDR2 FRNRAP. The CDR3 DNA reads as TGTGCTAGTGGTCAGACTAGCGGGAGTTTTGGCTCCTACAATGAGCAGTTCTTC. This sequence encodes CASGQTSGSFGSYNEQFF.

V is TRBV7-3 and J is TRBJ2-3, with 7 bases identical to TRBD2. The CDR3 extends over 14 amino acids. Germline trimming cut 5 bases from V and 2 bases from J; bases unmatched to any gene: 4. In germline, CDR1 is SGHTA, CDR2 FQGTGA. DNA of the CDR3: TGTGCCAGCAGCACCGGGACTAACACAGATACGCAGTATTTT. This codes for CASSTGTNTDTQYF.

V gene TRBV20-1 combines with J gene TRBJ1-5; weak D call: TRBD1 (6 bases). The V end lost 3 bases, the J end lost 7 bases, and 13 bases lay between the germline ends. The length of the CDR3 is 13 residues. Germline CDR1 is DFQATT and CDR2 is SNEGSKA (reference sequence). This CDR3 is CSASSQGRQPQHF. The CDR3 DNA sequence: TGCAGTGCTAGTTCTCAGGGGCGACAGCCCCAGCATTTT.

The rearrangement joins TRBV7-9 to TRBJ2-7; D is possibly TRBD1 (6 bases). The CDR3 length is 19 residues. Trimming took 5 bases from V and 0 from J, leaving 26 bases between them. In germline, CDR1 is SEHNR, CDR2 FQNEAQ (reference sequence). The CDR3 DNA is TGTGCCAGCAGCCGAATCCGGGACACCCAATTCGGACTCTCCTACGAGCAGTACTTC. The encoded protein is CASSRIRDTQFGLSYEQYF. The full variable domain, rest sourced from reference TRBV7-9 and TRBJ2-7, is DTGVSQNPRHKITKRGQNVTFRCDPISEHNRLYWYRQTLGQGPEFLTYFQNEAQLEKSRLLSDRFSAERPKGSFSTLEIQRTEQGDSAMYLCASSRIRDTQFGLSYEQYFGPGTRLTVT.

The chain links TRBV18 to TRBJ1-4, with 7 bases identical to TRBD1. The trim removed 3 bases at V and 3 bases at J, leaving 7 bases unmatched. There are 16 residues in the CDR3. CDR1 is KGHSH, CDR2 LQKENI, per germline. The CDR3 loop reads CASSPLQTGSNEKLFF. DNA for the CDR3: TGTGCCAGCTCACCCCTCCAGACAGGGTCTAATGAAAAACTGTTTTTT.

The chain carries TRBV12-3 or TRBV12-4 and TRBJ2-5; no reliable D call. V was cut by 3 bases and J by 4 bases, with 6 bases left in between. The CDR3 covers 12 residues. The CDR3 DNA reads TGTGCCAGCAGTTTGTATCTAGAGACCCAGTACTTC. Translation: CASSLYLETQYF.

This clone came up once. The chain employs TRBV28 and TRBJ2-1; 16 positions match TRBD2. This CDR3 has 16 residues. J was trimmed by 7 bases and V by 1 base; bases with no gene match: 1. Germline values: CDR1 MDHEN, CDR2 SYDVKM. The chain's CDR3 is CASSLSGLAGGNEQFF. The CDR3 DNA is TGTGCCAGCAGTTTATCGGGACTAGCGGGAGGGAATGAGCAGTTCTTC.

The gene calls are TRBV2 and TRBJ2-7, with D hard to call. The germline gives CDR1 SNHLY, CDR2 FYNNEI. The CDR3 loop spans 13 amino acids. Between the trimmed V and J ends, which lost 7 bases and 3 bases, there was a span of 13 bases. This CDR3 reads CASKSEARYEQYF. The CDR3 bases are TGTGCCAGCAAATCAGAGGCTCGCTACGAGCAGTACTTC.

V and J are TRBV7-6 and TRBJ2-5; D possibly corresponds to TRBD1 (5 bases). This CDR3 comprises 12 residues. The V gene's germline CDR1 is SGHVS and CDR2 FNYEAQ. V was trimmed by 5 bases and J by 5 bases, leaving 9 bases between them. CDR3 amino acids: CASSPGLETQYF. CDR3 nucleotides: TGTGCCAGCAGCCCAGGGCTCGAGACCCAGTACTTC.

The chain carries TRBV7-2 and TRBJ2-3; TRBD2 agrees at 7 bases. The CDR3 contains 17 residues. V trimming: 5 bases; J trimming: 1 base; junction bases outside the gene matches: 12. Germline lookup yields CDR1 SGHTA and CDR2 FQGNSA. The CDR3 sequence is CASSPLLATRGTDTQYF. DNA of the CDR3: TGTGCCAGCAGCCCACTACTAGCGACGCGGGGCACAGATACGCAGTATTTT. Using reference TRBV7-2 and TRBJ2-3 for the parts outside the CDR3, the full variable domain is GAGVSQSPSNKVTEKGKDVELRCDPISGHTALYWYRQSLGQGLEFLIYFQGNSAPDKSGLPSDRFSAERTGGSVSTLTIQRTQQEDSAVYLCASSPLLATRGTDTQYFGPGTRLTVL.

V and J are TRBV7-9 and TRBJ1-2; tentative D call: TRBD1 (5 bases). V lost 1 base, J lost 6 bases, and 12 bases lay in between. Germline V gene sequence: CDR1 SEHNR, CDR2 FQNEAQ (reference sequence). The CDR3 has 14 residues. Written as DNA, the CDR3 is TGTGCCAGCAGCTTAGAATCTGGGGCTCATGGCTACACCTTC. Its protein product is CASSLESGAHGYTF. The full variable domain, with the rest looked up from reference TRBV7-9 and TRBJ1-2, is DTGVSQNPRHKITKRGQNVTFRCDPISEHNRLYWYRQTLGQGPEFLTYFQNEAQLEKSRLLSDRFSAERPKGSFSTLEIQRTEQGDSAMYLCASSLESGAHGYTFGSGTRLTVV.